This T cell receptor (beta chain) was sequenced for a study of CD8 T cells in ankylosing spondylitis. For TCR beta, libraries came from quantitative 5'-RACE with molecular barcodes. TCRdb independently ran MiXCR on the 5' RACE reads; one entry per CDR3 protein. This table holds around 770,000 distinct CDR3 sequences, around 17% found once. Study results and caveats: Researchers report that disease-linked clones proved CD8+ and relatively rare in peripheral blood. A motif of 7 to 9 highly homologous TCR beta variants was seen as apparently characteristic of ankylosing spondylitis blood. Reportedly, matched ankylosing spondylitis synovial fluid was significantly enriched for disease-linked clones.

This clonotype has a handful of counts. The antigen is undetermined. Germline assignment: CDR1 SGHDN and CDR2 FVKESK. V lost 0 bases and J lost 5; bases outside the gene matches: 10. This CDR3 has 18 amino acids. The material sequenced was blood, either unsorted or a sorted T cell fraction (not recorded which). The rearrangement links TRBV14 to TRBJ2-3; 11 bases are a match to TRBD2. This TCR was sampled from a male donor with ankylosing spondylitis. CDR3 region: CASSQDWGSGGARDTQYF. In DNA form, the CDR3 reads TGTGCCAGCAGCCAAGATTGGGGTAGCGGGGGGGCCCGAGATACGCAGTATTTT.